This TCR beta chain comes out of a study of T cell responses to AZD1222 COVID-19 vaccine. Trimming at V came to 0 bases and at J to 8 bases, leaving 6 bases not matched to a gene. CDR3 length: 13 residues. CDR1 is SQVTM, CDR2 ANQGSEA, per germline. Clones were sequenced by immunoSEQ multiplex PCR, and TCRdb holds only the in-frame ones, with some missing. The sample carries 70,000 to 90,000 clones, 80% to 90% recorded once. The chain uses TRBV29-1 and TRBJ1-2; TRBD1 matches 7 bases. The source material was peripheral blood, sampled 28 days after the second AZD1222 dose. The TCR originated in an adult who received the AZD1222 COVID-19 vaccine. CDR3 nucleotide sequence: TGCAGCGTTGAAGAATCGCACAGGGGCGGCTACACCTTC. Protein sequence: CSVEESHRGGYTF. Full variable domain (remainder filled in from reference TRBV29-1 and TRBJ1-2): SAVISQKPSRDICQRGTSLTIQCQVDSQVTMMFWYRQQPGQSLTLIATANQGSEATYESGFVIDKFPISRPNLTFSTLTVSNMSPEDSSIYLCSVEESHRGGYTFGSGTRLTVV.